The rows below give T cell receptor beta chains drawn from one sample of a study of T cells in Graves' hyperthyroidism and ophthalmopathy. MiXCR was run by TCRdb on the multiplex PCR reads, yielding one entry per CDR3 protein. The repertoire holds under 700,000 distinct CDR3 sequences, with 40% to 55% as singletons. The sample consisted of peripheral blood or thyroid tissue (not recorded which). The receptors shown here come from a woman in her late teens or twenties with Graves' hyperthyroidism. Both conserved end residues are part of each CDR3. A D gene is named only where the DNA matches it firmly. The size field is filled for only some rows; it gives once, few, many or a size class.

D gene	V gene	J gene	clone size	CDR3 DNA	CDR3 protein
NA	TRBV9	TRBJ1-1	few	TGTGCCAGCAGCGTAGAGGATATTGTGCGGGAGGGGACTGAAGCTTTCTTT	CASSVEDIVREGTEAFF
NA	TRBV29-1	TRBJ1-5	NA	TGCAGCTTAATAGATAGCAATCAGCCCCAGCATTTT	CSLIDSNQPQHF
NA	TRBV7-9	TRBJ1-2	NA	TGTGCCAGCAGCTATGCTCTTTATGGCTACACCTTC	CASSYALYGYTF
NA	TRBV7-9	TRBJ1-4	NA	TGTGCCAGCAGCGATAGGACAGATGAAAAACTGTTTTTT	CASSDRTDEKLFF
NA	TRBV25-1	TRBJ1-2	NA	TGTGCCAGCAGCTTAGCGGCAGGGCTCATAGGAGGCTACACCTTC	CASSLAAGLIGGYTF
NA	TRBV10-3	TRBJ1-6	NA	TGTGCCATCAGTGAGGATGGGGATTCACCCCTCCACTTT	CAISEDGDSPLHF
NA	TRBV6-1	TRBJ2-7	few	TGTGCCAGCAGTGAATTCCTCGAGCAGTACTTC	CASSEFLEQYF
TRBD1	TRBV7-2	TRBJ1-5	NA	TGTGCCAGCAGCTATTCGACAGGGTTCAATCAGCCCCAGCATTTT	CASSYSTGFNQPQHF
TRBD1	TRBV25-1	TRBJ2-7	few	TGTGCCAGCAGTTACGGGGGACAGGGAACCTACGAGCAGTACTTC	CASSYGGQGTYEQYF
NA	TRBV29-1	TRBJ1-5	many	TGCAGCGTTCAGGCTAACAATCAGCCCCAGCATTTT	CSVQANNQPQHF
NA	TRBV7-9	TRBJ2-7	many	TGTGCCAGCAGCAAGACTGTTACCTACGAGCAGTACTTC	CASSKTVTYEQYF
NA	TRBV7-2	TRBJ2-7	few	TGTGCCAGCAGCCAATCCTGGGACACTTCCTACGAGCAGTACTTC	CASSQSWDTSYEQYF
NA	TRBV2	TRBJ2-5	NA	TGTGCCAGCTGTGAATACGTGGAGACCCAGTACTTC	CASCEYVETQYF
TRBD2	TRBV19	TRBJ2-2	once	TGTGCCAGTTCCCGGGGGACTAGCGGGAGAATCTCCGGGGAGCTGTTTTTT	CASSRGTSGRISGELFF
NA	TRBV7-9	TRBJ1-1	few	TGTGCCAGTGGGGGGTCTGAAGCTTTCTTT	CASGGSEAFF
NA	TRBV6-4	TRBJ1-2	NA	TGTGCCATCAGTGAAGGGACTGGCTACACCTTC	CAISEGTGYTF
NA	TRBV19	TRBJ1-1	few	TGTGCCAGTAGTATAGTCGAGAACACTGAAGCTTTCTTT	CASSIVENTEAFF
TRBD1	TRBV7-9	TRBJ1-2	NA	TGTGCCAGCAGCTCGACAGGGTGGCATGGCTACACCTTC	CASSSTGWHGYTF
NA	TRBV2	TRBJ2-7	few	TGTGCCAGCAGTGAACGACAGGCCGGATCCTACGAGCAGTACTTC	CASSERQAGSYEQYF
TRBD1	TRBV7-2	TRBJ2-7	few	TGTGCCAGCAGCCAAGGGGGCAGAACCTACGAGCAGTACTTC	CASSQGGRTYEQYF
NA	TRBV15	TRBJ2-1	NA	TGTGCCACTGGGAGGCACAATGAGCAGTTCTTC	CATGRHNEQFF
NA	TRBV10-3	TRBJ1-2	NA	TGTGCCAGCCTAACGGCCGACTATGGCTACACCTTC	CASLTADYGYTF
NA	TRBV19	TRBJ1-2	few	TGTGCCAGTAGAACACTCGGAGGGTATGGCTACACCTTC	CASRTLGGYGYTF
NA	TRBV7-8	TRBJ2-3	NA	TGTGCCAGCAGCTTAGCCACTGACAGGGATACGCAGTATTTT	CASSLATDRDTQYF
NA	TRBV25-1	TRBJ1-6	NA	TGTGCCAGCAGCCAATTTGTGGGGATGGGGAATTCACCCCTCCACTTT	CASSQFVGMGNSPLHF
NA	TRBV15	TRBJ2-7	once	TGTGCCACCAGCAGAGAAGCCACCTACGAGCAGTACTTC	CATSREATYEQYF
NA	TRBV29-1	TRBJ1-2	many	TGCAGCGTTGAAGACGGGGACGGCTACACCTTC	CSVEDGDGYTF
TRBD1	TRBV10-3	TRBJ2-7	few	TGTGCCATCAGTGGGGACAGGGGCACCAATGAGCAGTACTTC	CAISGDRGTNEQYF
NA	TRBV19	TRBJ2-2	NA	TGTGCCAGTACCTGGGACGGGGTGTCCGGGGAGCTGTTTTTT	CASTWDGVSGELFF
TRBD1	TRBV9	TRBJ1-2	once	TGTGCCAGCAGCGTAGCTGGGACAGGGGGCGAGGACTATGGCTACACCTTC	CASSVAGTGGEDYGYTF
TRBD1	TRBV12-3/TRBV12-4	TRBJ1-4	NA	TGTGCCAGCAGTTTCGGGACAGGGACTAATGAAAAACTGTTTTTT	CASSFGTGTNEKLFF
NA	TRBV5-1	TRBJ2-5	few	TGCGCCAGCAGCTTGGAGGGCCCTCGTAGGAAAGAGACCCAGTACTTC	CASSLEGPRRKETQYF
NA	TRBV24-1	TRBJ1-1	many	TGTGCCACCAGTGACGTTTTGAACACTGAAGCTTTCTTT	CATSDVLNTEAFF
NA	TRBV10-3	TRBJ1-1	NA	TGTGCCATTCGGACAGCCCGGGGAGACACTGAAGCTTTCTTT	CAIRTARGDTEAFF
NA	TRBV7-9	TRBJ1-5	few	TGTGCCAGCACCCTTTCGGGGGTCGATCAGCCCCAGCATTTT	CASTLSGVDQPQHF
TRBD2	TRBV10-3	TRBJ2-5	NA	TGTGCCATCAGTGATGCCCCGGAGCTAGCGGGGATACAAGAGACCCAGTACTTC	CAISDAPELAGIQETQYF
NA	TRBV15	TRBJ2-2	few	TGTGCCACCAGCAGAGAAAGAACAGGGACCGGGGAGCTGTTTTTT	CATSRERTGTGELFF
TRBD2	TRBV25-1	TRBJ2-5	NA	TGTGCCAGCTCACCTAGCGGGACCGTGGGGGAGACCCAGTACTTC	CASSPSGTVGETQYF
NA	TRBV5-1	TRBJ2-5	few	TGCGCCAGCAGCTTGGCAGACTCCCCTGGGGAGACCCAGTACTTC	CASSLADSPGETQYF
NA	TRBV4-1	TRBJ2-6	few	TGCGCCAGCAGCCAAGAGCGTACCATAGGTGGGGCCAACGTCCTGACTTTC	CASSQERTIGGANVLTF
TRBD2	TRBV10-3	TRBJ2-5	NA	TGTGCCACCAGTGGAGGTAGCGGGAACGGGGAGACCCAGTACTTC	CATSGGSGNGETQYF
TRBD2	TRBV24-1	TRBJ2-7	few	TGTGCCACCAGTGACCCGACTAGCGCCTCCTACGAGCAGTACTTC	CATSDPTSASYEQYF
NA	TRBV25-1	TRBJ2-2	many	TGTGCCAGCAGTGAATCCCGACTAGATTGGGCCGGGGAGCTGTTTTTT	CASSESRLDWAGELFF
NA	TRBV20-1	TRBJ1-4	once	TGCAGTGCTCCCCGACAGAATGAAAAACTGTTTTTT	CSAPRQNEKLFF
NA	TRBV29-1	TRBJ1-4	NA	TGCGTAGCAGAGCATGCAACTAATGAAAAACTGTTTTTT	CVAEHATNEKLFF
NA	TRBV11-1	TRBJ1-4	NA	TGTGCCAGCAGCTCCCATCCGACAGAACTAGCTAATGAAAAACTGTTTTTT	CASSSHPTELANEKLFF